This T cell receptor beta chain was found in a study of blood T cell repertoires in COVID-19. Study information: Nucleic acid was either cDNA or gDNA, and it came from T cells, B-cell-depleted T cells, or PBMCs.

Assay used: immunoSEQ multiplex PCR; TCRdb lists only in-frame clones, some missing. This table holds about 100,000 clones, around 81% found once. V lost 1 base and J 4 bases, leaving 16 bases between the germline ends. This CDR3 region has 15 residues. Germline CDR1 SQVTM, CDR2 ANQGSEA. This chain links TRBV29-1 with TRBJ1-2; D gene uncertain. The TCR was taken from a man aged 45-60 years with active or convalescent COVID-19. Material: peripheral blood. The CDR3 loop reads CSVEGSSTTSYGYTF. CDR3 coding DNA: TGCAGCGTTGAAGGTAGTAGCACCACTAGCTATGGCTACACCTTC.